The rows below give T cell receptor beta chains drawn from one sample of a study of blood T cell repertoires in COVID-19. Clones were read by immunoSEQ multiplex PCR, and TCRdb kept only the in-frame ones, dropping some. The table includes more than 100,000 clones, roughly 84% detected once. The sequenced sample consisted of peripheral blood. These receptors all stem from an elderly woman with acute or convalescent COVID-19. The CDR3 runs from the conserved cysteine through the conserved F or W.

j_gene	v_gene	CDR3aa
TRBJ1-5	TRBV19	CAGGDRTGSNQPQHF
TRBJ2-3	TRBV6-2/TRBV6-3	CASSDPGGSGAPKDTQYF
TRBJ1-6	TRBV19	CASSIQGNNSPLHF
TRBJ1-1	TRBV7-8	CASSPRDSGNTEAFF
TRBJ2-5	TRBV11-2	CASSSGVRARNQETQYF
TRBJ2-1	TRBV19	CASSIRDEQFF
TRBJ1-2	TRBV3-1/TRBV3-2	CASSQQPQGDYTF
TRBJ1-2	TRBV7-2	CASSLDRDSNYGYTF
TRBJ1-1	TRBV2	CASMRVMNTEAFF
TRBJ1-2	TRBV29-1	CSDKTGFGYTF
TRBJ2-1	TRBV18	CASSPRPDPSGNEQFF
TRBJ2-1	TRBV7-2	CASSLVASSSAGYNEQFF
TRBJ2-3	TRBV29-1	CSVESGARTDTQYF
TRBJ2-1	TRBV10-1	CASSGKDSSSYNEQFF
TRBJ1-5	TRBV18	CASSPDSSNQPQHF
TRBJ1-4	TRBV5-1	CASSHQQTGRDEKLFF